These T cell receptor beta chains were read from a single sample in a study of T cell responses to AZD1222 COVID-19 vaccine. Some clones are missing from TCRdb's copy, which holds only in-frame ones; the method was immunoSEQ multiplex PCR. The sample has 120,000 or so clones; 70% to 85% are singletons. Sequences were derived from peripheral blood, sampled 28 days after the second AZD1222 dose. The origin of the receptors is an adult who received the AZD1222 COVID-19 vaccine. The CDR3 runs from the conserved cysteine through the conserved F or W. Fields, in order: V gene, clone size, J gene, D gene, CDR3 DNA, CDR3 protein. D genes are given only for firm matches. Expanded clones get a size class; other rows say once, few or many, or leave the size out.

>TRBV11-2|.|TRBJ2-3|TRBD2
TGTGCCAGCAGCATATGGACTAGCCGGGGTTGGACAGATACGCAGTATTTT
CASSIWTSRGWTDTQYF
>TRBV5-1|once|TRBJ2-1|.
TGCGCCAGCAGCTTGGGGGGGAGCTCCTACAATGAGCAGTTCTTC
CASSLGGSSYNEQFF
>TRBV3-1/TRBV3-2|.|TRBJ1-1|.
TGTGCCAGCAGCCAAGATGGGGGGAGTCGGTTGAACACTGAAGCTTTCTTT
CASSQDGGSRLNTEAFF
>TRBV10-2|once|TRBJ1-2|TRBD1
TGCGCCAGCCGACAGGGGCTAAGGGACTTTGGCTACACCTTC
CASRQGLRDFGYTF
>TRBV27|.|TRBJ2-1|.
TGTGCCAGCAGTCCCCCTTGGCGGGATCGGATTAACAATGAGCAGTTCTTC
CASSPPWRDRINNEQFF
>TRBV3-1/TRBV3-2|.|TRBJ1-2|.
TGTGCCAGCAGACCAGCAAGGGTTGGAAACTATGGCTACACCTTC
CASRPARVGNYGYTF
>TRBV28|.|TRBJ1-5|.
TGTGCCAGCAGCGCGCCGGGCTATAGCAATCAGCCCCAGCATTTT
CASSAPGYSNQPQHF
>TRBV5-1|.|TRBJ1-5|.
TGCGCCAGCAGCGGGGGAGGGAGGGATCAGCCCCAGCATTTT
CASSGGGRDQPQHF
>TRBV5-5|.|TRBJ1-3|.
TGTGCCAGCAGCTTGGGAGGGGCTGGAAACACCATATATTTT
CASSLGGAGNTIYF
>TRBV6-5|.|TRBJ2-2|TRBD1
TGTGCCAGCATCACAGGGGAGACCGGGGAGCTGTTTTTT
CASITGETGELFF
>TRBV4-3|.|TRBJ1-5|.
TGCGCCAGCAGCCCCTCCCTGAGGGGGGTCCAGCCCCAGCATTTT
CASSPSLRGVQPQHF
>TRBV18|.|TRBJ2-2|TRBD2
TGTGCCAGCTCACCTATCTTGGAGCGGGGGTCGAACACCGGGGAGCTGTTTTTT
CASSPILERGSNTGELFF
>TRBV28|.|TRBJ2-4|.
TGTGCCAGCAGCCGGCAGGGGGGTTACATTCAGTACTTC
CASSRQGGYIQYF
>TRBV18|.|TRBJ1-1|.
TGTGCCAGCTCACCCGGGGTGGGGTCGGGTGGCACTGAAGCTTTCTTT
CASSPGVGSGGTEAFF
>TRBV3-1/TRBV3-2|.|TRBJ2-7|.
TGTGCCAGCAGCCAAGTGCTCCTGTCCTACGAGCAGTACTTC
CASSQVLLSYEQYF
>TRBV2|.|TRBJ2-6|.
TGTGCCAGCAGTAGTAGTTCTGGGGCCAACGTCCTGACTTTC
CASSSSSGANVLTF